This T cell receptor (beta chain) was identified during a study of blood T cell repertoires in COVID-19. The overall study: Spain, Italy and the United States supplied samples that represented acute and convalescent COVID-19. In each case, the material was cDNA or gDNA derived from T cells, B-cell-depleted T cells, or PBMCs.

Source study methods: Reference gene primers were amplified, and this amplification served to estimate nucleated cell counts. Assay: immunoSEQ multiplex PCR; the TCRdb copy retains only in-frame clones and omits some. The DNA gave D and trimming, while V, J and clone size come from that table. This table has some 100,000 clones, approximately 87% appearing once. Sample: peripheral blood. This TCR was sampled from a man between 65 and 85 years old who had recovered from COVID-19.

For the CDR3, the DNA is TGTGCCTGGACCATAAGTGGGGCCACCTATAATTCACCCCTCCACTTT. Translating it yields CAWTISGATYNSPLHF. This chain connects TRBV30 to TRBJ1-6; possible D gene TRBD1, 5 bases. This CDR3 region has 16 residues. Germline V lookup: CDR1 GTSNPN, CDR2 SVGIG (reference sequence). Trimming left V 4 bases short and J 2 bases short, with 15 bases between. Full variable domain (remainder filled in from reference TRBV30 and TRBJ1-6): SQTIHQWPATLVQPVGSPLSLECTVEGTSNPNLYWYRQAAGRGLQLLFYSVGIGQISSEVPQNLSASRPQDRQFILSSKKLLLSDSGFYLCAWTISGATYNSPLHFGNGTRLTVT.